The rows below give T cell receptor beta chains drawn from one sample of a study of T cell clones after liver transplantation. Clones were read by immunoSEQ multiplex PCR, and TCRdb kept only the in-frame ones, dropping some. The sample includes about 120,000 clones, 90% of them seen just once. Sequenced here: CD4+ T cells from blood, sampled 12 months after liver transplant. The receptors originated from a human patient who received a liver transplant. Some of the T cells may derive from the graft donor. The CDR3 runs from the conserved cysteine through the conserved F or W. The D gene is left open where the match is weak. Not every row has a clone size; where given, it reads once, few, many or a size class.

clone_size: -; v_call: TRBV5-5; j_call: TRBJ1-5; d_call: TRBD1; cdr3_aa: CASSLGQGAYSNQPQHF; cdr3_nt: TGTGCCAGCAGCTTGGGCCAGGGGGCTTATAGCAATCAGCCCCAGCATTTT
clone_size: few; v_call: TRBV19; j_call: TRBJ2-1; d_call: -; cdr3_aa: CASRPGTLGYNEQFF; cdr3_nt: TGTGCCAGTAGACCAGGGACACTCGGATACAATGAGCAGTTCTTC
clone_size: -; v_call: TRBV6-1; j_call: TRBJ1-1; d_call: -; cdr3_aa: CASSLDRTMNTEAFF; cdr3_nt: TGTGCCAGCAGTTTAGACAGAACTATGAACACTGAAGCTTTCTTT
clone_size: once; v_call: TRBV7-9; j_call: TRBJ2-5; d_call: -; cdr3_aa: CASSLETRETQYF; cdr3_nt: TGTGCCAGCAGCTTAGAAACCAGGGAGACCCAGTACTTC
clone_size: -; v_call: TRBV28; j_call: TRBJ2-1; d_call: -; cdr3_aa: CASSHQQGLSFYEQFF; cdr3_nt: TGTGCCAGCAGTCACCAACAGGGATTGTCGTTCTATGAGCAGTTCTTC
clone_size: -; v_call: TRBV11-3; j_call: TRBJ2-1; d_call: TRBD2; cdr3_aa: CASSLDGASGISYNEQFF; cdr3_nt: TGTGCCAGCAGCTTAGATGGCGCTAGCGGGATCTCCTACAATGAGCAGTTCTTC
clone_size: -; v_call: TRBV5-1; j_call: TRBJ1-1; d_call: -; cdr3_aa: CASSRRTGMNTEAFF; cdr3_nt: TGCGCCAGCAGCCGTAGGACGGGGATGAACACTGAAGCTTTCTTT
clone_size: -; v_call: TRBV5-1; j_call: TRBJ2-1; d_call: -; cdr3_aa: CASSYSGTSGGNEQFF; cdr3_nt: TGCGCCAGCAGCTATAGTGGGACATCCGGGGGCAATGAGCAGTTCTTC
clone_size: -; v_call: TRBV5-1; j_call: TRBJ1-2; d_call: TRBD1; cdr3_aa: CASSLGPGGLKDYGYTF; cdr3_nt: TGCGCCAGCAGCTTAGGGCCAGGGGGACTCAAGGACTATGGCTACACCTTC
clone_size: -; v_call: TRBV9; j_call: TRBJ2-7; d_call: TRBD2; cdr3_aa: CASSVVTSGDLGCEQYF; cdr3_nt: TGTGCCAGCAGCGTAGTCACTAGCGGGGATCTAGGTTGCGAGCAGTACTTC
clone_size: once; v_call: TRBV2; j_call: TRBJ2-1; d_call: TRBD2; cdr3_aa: CASSGIAGGLNEQFF; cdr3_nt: TGTGCCAGCAGTGGGATAGCGGGAGGGCTAAATGAGCAGTTCTTC
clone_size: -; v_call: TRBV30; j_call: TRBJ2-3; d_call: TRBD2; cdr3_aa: CAWSLASGSTDTQYF; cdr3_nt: TGTGCCTGGAGTTTAGCTAGCGGGAGTACAGATACGCAGTATTTT
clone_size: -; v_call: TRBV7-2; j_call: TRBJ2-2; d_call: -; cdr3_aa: CASSPATGTGELFF; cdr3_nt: TGTGCCAGCAGCCCAGCGACGGGCACCGGGGAGCTGTTTTTT
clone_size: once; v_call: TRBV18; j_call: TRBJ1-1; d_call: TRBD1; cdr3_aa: CASSLGQGGTEAFF; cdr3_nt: TGTGCCAGCTCCCTCGGACAGGGTGGCACTGAAGCTTTCTTT
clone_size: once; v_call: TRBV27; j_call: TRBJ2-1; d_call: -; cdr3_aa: CASSLSWATYNEQFF; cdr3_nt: TGTGCCAGCAGTTTATCCTGGGCTACCTACAATGAGCAGTTCTTC
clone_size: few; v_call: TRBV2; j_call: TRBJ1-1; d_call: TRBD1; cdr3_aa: CASRGQGRTEAFF; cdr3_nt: TGTGCCAGCAGAGGACAGGGAAGGACTGAAGCTTTCTTT
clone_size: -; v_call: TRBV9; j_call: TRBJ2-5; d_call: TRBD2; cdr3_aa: CASSATSGRAMETQYF; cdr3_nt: TGTGCCAGCAGCGCGACTAGCGGGAGGGCCATGGAGACCCAGTACTTC
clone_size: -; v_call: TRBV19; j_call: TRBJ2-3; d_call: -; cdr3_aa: CASSSGPRGDTQYF; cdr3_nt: TGTGCCAGTAGTAGTGGGCCCCGGGGGGATACGCAGTATTTT
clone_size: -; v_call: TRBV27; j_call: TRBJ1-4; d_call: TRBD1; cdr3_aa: CASSLRQGAREKLFF; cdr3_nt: TGTGCCAGCAGTTTACGACAGGGGGCGCGTGAAAAACTGTTTTTT
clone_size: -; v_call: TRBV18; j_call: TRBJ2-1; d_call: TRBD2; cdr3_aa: CASSPVLAGLNEQFF; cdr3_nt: TGTGCCAGCTCACCGGTACTAGCGGGATTAAATGAGCAGTTCTTC
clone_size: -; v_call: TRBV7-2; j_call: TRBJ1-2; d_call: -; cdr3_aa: CASSPGGGVYGYTF; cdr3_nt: TGTGCCAGCAGCCCCGGGGGAGGCGTCTATGGCTACACCTTC
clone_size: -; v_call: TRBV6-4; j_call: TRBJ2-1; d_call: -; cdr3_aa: CASSGQGGNEQFF; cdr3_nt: TGTGCCAGCAGTGGTCAGGGGGGCAATGAGCAGTTCTTC
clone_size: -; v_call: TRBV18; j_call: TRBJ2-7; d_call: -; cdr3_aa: CASSPPGRGQQYF; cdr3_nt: TGTGCCAGCTCACCACCGGGGAGAGGGCAGCAGTACTTC
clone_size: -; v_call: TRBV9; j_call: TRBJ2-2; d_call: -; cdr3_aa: CASSGQGIGTRYTGELFF; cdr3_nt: TGTGCCAGCAGCGGGCAGGGGATTGGGACCCGATACACCGGGGAGCTGTTTTTT
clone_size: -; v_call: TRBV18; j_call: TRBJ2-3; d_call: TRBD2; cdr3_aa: CASSALAGSTDTQYF; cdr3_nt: TGTGCCAGCTCAGCCCTAGCGGGAAGCACAGATACGCAGTATTTT
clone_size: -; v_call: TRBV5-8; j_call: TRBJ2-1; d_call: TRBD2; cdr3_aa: CASSLETSGSSEQFF; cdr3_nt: TGTGCCAGCAGCTTAGAGACTAGCGGGAGCTCTGAGCAGTTCTTC
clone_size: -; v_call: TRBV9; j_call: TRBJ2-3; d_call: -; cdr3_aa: CASSVAREDTQYF; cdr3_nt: TGTGCCAGCAGCGTAGCGAGGGAAGATACGCAGTATTTT
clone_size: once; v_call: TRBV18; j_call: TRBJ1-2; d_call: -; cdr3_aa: CASSPLGRDGYTF; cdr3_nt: TGTGCCAGCTCACCACTCGGCAGGGATGGCTACACCTTC